A single sample gave rise to the 13 T cell receptor beta chains below, sequenced in a study of radiotherapy plus CTLA-4 blockade in lung cancer. Produced via immunoSEQ multiplex PCR; TCRdb's table is partial and in-frame only. The sample has around 26,000 clones, over 55% seen once; the top ten hold 3% to 3.5%. The sequenced sample was peripheral blood, obtained from a patient treated with radiotherapy plus ipilimumab. These receptors all stem from a human donor with non-small cell lung cancer whose response to radiotherapy plus ipilimumab could not be evaluated.

This sequence joins TRBV6-1 and TRBJ2-3, with D maybe TRBD1 (5 bases). V dropped 5 bases and J dropped 6 bases, with 18 bases sitting between them. The germline gives CDR1 MNHNS, CDR2 SASEGT. CDR3 length equals 15 residues. CDR3 in amino acids: CASSPWQGLGDTQYF. The CDR3 DNA is TGTGCCAGCAGTCCCTGGCAGGGCCTGGGGGATACGCAGTATTTT.

This chain links TRBV6-5 with TRBJ1-2; no clear D. Trimming left V 6 bases short and J 1 base short, with 12 bases between. The CDR3 extends over 14 amino acids. Germline CDR1 reads MNHEY; CDR2 reads SVGAGI. CDR3 nucleotides: TGTGCCAGCAGAAGACATTTGGATAACTATGGCTACACCTTC. As protein: CASRRHLDNYGYTF.

The chain has TRBV27 and TRBJ1-2; weak D call: TRBD1 (5 bases). V was trimmed by 3 bases and J by 9 bases, leaving 14 bases between them. The CDR3 sequence is 13 residues long. Germline CDR1 is MNHEY and CDR2 is SMNVEV (reference sequence). The CDR3 region has the DNA TGTGCCAGCAGTTTTCGGCAGGGTGTTAGCTACACCTTC. This codes for CASSFRQGVSYTF.

This chain connects TRBV7-9 to TRBJ1-2; D gene ambiguous. Germline CDR1 and CDR2: SEHNR and FQNEAQ (reference sequence). The CDR3 loop spans 13 amino acids. Trimming cost V 7 bases and J 3 bases, with 12 bases left between them. The DNA for the CDR3 is TGTGCCAGCAAAATCGGTACCGACTATGGCTACACCTTC. Translated: CASKIGTDYGYTF.

The chain couples TRBV5-1 to TRBJ2-5, with 8 bases identical to TRBD2. The CDR3 runs 16 residues. In germline, CDR1 is SGHRS, CDR2 YFSETQ. Trimming took 2 bases from V and 1 from J; bases not matched to a gene: 7. This CDR3 is CASSLSPGLAQETQYF. As DNA, the CDR3 is TGCGCCAGCAGCTTATCCCCCGGACTAGCCCAAGAGACCCAGTACTTC.

This clone was observed a few times. This chain uses TRBV29-1 with TRBJ2-7; TRBD1 matches 10 bases. The junction had 8 bases not matched to a gene; V was cut back by 7 bases and J by 5 bases. This CDR3 is built from 13 residues. Germline CDR1 is SQVTM and CDR2 is ANQGSEA. This CDR3 is CSARTGGLHEQYF. CDR3 nucleotide sequence: TGCAGCGCTCGGACAGGGGGTCTGCACGAGCAGTACTTC.

V is TRBV6-1 and J is TRBJ2-3; D is undetermined. Trimming stripped 2 bases from V and 0 bases from J, with 15 bases between. The CDR3 is made up of 17 amino acids. Looked up from germline, CDR1 is MNHNS and CDR2 is SASEGT. CDR3 residues: CASSEFRRLTSTDTQYF. CDR3 DNA: TGTGCCAGCAGTGAATTCCGCAGACTGACTAGCACAGATACGCAGTATTTT.

The V and J genes are TRBV2 and TRBJ2-2; D is uncertain. CDR3 length: 13 amino acids. Germline V gene sequence: CDR1 SNHLY, CDR2 FYNNEI. With 5 bases removed from V and 3 bases from J, the gap between germline ends came to 7 bases. This CDR3 reads CASSMSYTGELFF. DNA of the CDR3: TGTGCCAGCAGTATGAGTTACACCGGGGAGCTGTTTTTT.

This sequence joins TRBV5-1 and TRBJ1-1; possibly TRBD1 for D (5 bases). V gave up 2 bases and J gave up 2 bases, with 13 bases separating them. This CDR3 spans 15 amino acids. CDR1 is SGHRS and CDR2 is YFSETQ in the germline V gene. The CDR3 is CASSFQGAANTEAFF. CDR3 in DNA: TGCGCCAGCAGCTTCCAGGGCGCGGCCAACACTGAAGCTTTCTTT.

This clone was detected a few times. The DNA of the CDR3 is TGTGCTAGTGGTTCACGGACTAGCGGATCTTACCCCGGGGATAATGAGCAGTTCTTC. Protein product: CASGSRTSGSYPGDNEQFF. The V call is TRBV12-5, the J call TRBJ2-1; 10 nucleotides agree with TRBD2. The length of the CDR3 is 19 residues. Trimming removed 4 bases from V and 7 bases from J; junction bases left unmatched: 19. Germline assignment: CDR1 LGHNT and CDR2 FRNRAP.

The chain carries TRBV18 and TRBJ2-7, with D hard to call. This CDR3 is 13 amino acids long. Trimming removed 4 bases from V and 2 bases from J, with 9 bases in between. Germline V gives CDR1 KGHSH, CDR2 LQKENI. The CDR3 is CASSRLNPYEQYF. In nucleotides, the CDR3 is TGTGCCAGCTCACGACTCAACCCCTACGAGCAGTACTTC.

This chain uses TRBV2 with TRBJ2-1, with D perhaps TRBD1 (6 bases). From germline, CDR1 is SNHLY and CDR2 FYNNEI. Trimming removed 5 bases at V and 8 bases at J, with 13 bases between. This CDR3 is built from 13 residues. The CDR3 reads CASSIYRDDEQFF. CDR3 DNA sequence: TGTGCCAGCAGTATCTACAGGGACGATGAGCAGTTCTTC.

The chain has TRBV7-6 and TRBJ2-7; D is perhaps TRBD2 (5 bases). V was shortened by 1 base and J by 7 bases, with 8 bases between the two germline ends. The CDR3 runs to 12 residues. Germline V gene data show CDR1 as SGHVS and CDR2 as FNYEAQ. The chain's CDR3 is CASSLESGEQYF. The CDR3 DNA follows: TGTGCCAGCAGCTTAGAGTCGGGAGAGCAGTACTTC.